These 13 T cell receptor beta chains came from one sample sequenced in a study of response to subunit inactivated influenza vaccine. TCRdb redid the calling of the RT-PCR reads with MiXCR, one entry per CDR3 protein. The table includes about 520,000 distinct CDR3 sequences, about 25% detected once. Specimen: CD4+ T cells sorted from PBMCs, collected around 5 days after vaccination. The origin of the receptors is a man aged 45-65 years who received an inactivated influenza vaccine.

CDR3 protein: CASSDGTTDTEAFF. The CDR3, as DNA: TGTGCCAGCAGTGACGGGACTACGGACACTGAAGCTTTCTTT. The rearrangement uses TRBV6-4 and TRBJ1-1, with a possible D match to TRBD1 (5 bases). V was clipped by 2 bases and J by 3 bases, with 10 bases between them. The germline gives CDR1 MRHNA, CDR2 SNTAGT. The CDR3 is 14 amino acids.

This clonotype came up a few times. V gene TRBV2 combines with J gene TRBJ2-6, with TRBD1 matching over 8 bases. With 6 bases clipped from V and 0 bases from J, the junction kept 10 bases outside the gene matches. Looked up from germline, CDR1 is SNHLY and CDR2 is FYNNEI. The CDR3 loop spans 18 amino acids. CDR3 in amino acids: CASRDRVYRASGANVLTF. For the CDR3, the DNA is TGTGCCAGCAGGGACAGGGTCTACCGGGCCTCTGGGGCCAACGTCCTGACTTTC.

This clonotype was seen only a few times. The chain links TRBV4-2 to TRBJ2-2, with D perhaps matching TRBD1 (5 bases). This CDR3 is built from 15 residues. V lost 1 base and J 4 bases, leaving 10 bases between the germline ends. Germline CDR1 reads LGHNA; CDR2 reads YNFKEQ. The CDR3 region is CASSQGQSSTGELFF. In nucleotides, the CDR3 is TGTGCCAGCAGCCAAGGACAGTCCTCCACCGGGGAGCTGTTTTTT.

This chain links TRBV24-1 with TRBJ2-3; D is possibly TRBD1 (6 bases). The CDR3 has 16 residues. V was pared by 0 bases and J by 6 bases, with 15 bases between. CDR1 and CDR2 from the germline V gene are KGHDR and SFDVKD. CDR3 sequence reads: CATSDLTGLSPDTQYF. The CDR3 DNA follows: TGTGCCACCAGTGATTTGACAGGGTTGTCTCCTGATACGCAGTATTTT.

For this clonotype: A much bigger clone sits one base away, suggesting this may be a read error. V is TRBV4-3 and J is TRBJ1-1; D uncertain. CDR1 and CDR2 (germline): LGHNA, YSLEER. The CDR3 is 13 residues long. V was trimmed by 4 bases and J by 8 bases, leaving 14 bases between them. The CDR3 sequence: CASSRDIAGEAFF. CDR3 DNA: TGCGCCAGCAGCCGAGATATAGCAGGAGAAGCTTTCTTT.

The chain has TRBV2 and TRBJ2-1; TRBD2 matches 7 bases. CDR1 and CDR2 (germline): SNHLY, FYNNEI. Trimming at V came to 6 bases and at J to 6 bases, leaving 11 bases not matched to a gene. The CDR3 has 15 amino acids. CDR3 region: CASRKKRDGLNEQFF. In DNA, the CDR3 is TGTGCCAGCAGAAAAAAGCGGGATGGGCTCAATGAGCAGTTCTTC.

The chain links TRBV20-1 to TRBJ2-7; 7 positions match TRBD2. This CDR3 comprises 15 residues. Germline V gene sequence: CDR1 DFQATT, CDR2 SNEGSKA (reference sequence). The V gene end was trimmed by 0 bases and the J gene end by 3 bases; junction bases not matched to a gene: 8. DNA for the CDR3: TGCAGTGCTAGAGAGGGCGGGAGTGGACTCTACGAGCAGTACTTC. Protein: CSAREGGSGLYEQYF.

This chain connects TRBV7-2 to TRBJ2-5; 7 nucleotides line up with TRBD1. Unmatched junction bases numbered 16, after V lost 7 bases and J lost 14 bases. This CDR3 comprises 13 residues. In germline, CDR1 is SGHTA, CDR2 FQGNSA. The CDR3 loop is CASNEGWGQRVYF. In DNA form, the CDR3 reads TGTGCCAGCAACGAAGGGTGGGGACAGCGAGTATACTTC.

In its sample, this clonotype was seen a few times. This chain connects TRBV12-3 or TRBV12-4 to TRBJ2-2, with 11 positions matching TRBD1. The CDR3 consists of 14 residues. J lost 5 bases, V lost 6 bases, and 2 bases had no gene match. The CDR3 coding sequence is TGTGCCAGCAGGGACAGGGGGCGGACCGGGGAGCTGTTTTTT. Amino acids: CASRDRGRTGELFF.

The chain combines TRBV11-2 with TRBJ2-7; 9 bases line up with TRBD1. The J segment lost 7 bases and the V segment lost 2 bases, leaving 6 bases of the junction unmatched. Germline lookup yields CDR1 SGHAT and CDR2 FQNNGV. This CDR3 is 14 amino acids long. The CDR3 region is CASSLNTGGIEQYF. For the CDR3, the DNA is TGTGCCAGCAGCTTAAATACAGGGGGCATTGAGCAGTACTTC.

The chain joins TRBV5-1 to TRBJ1-2, with a weak D call TRBD1 (5 bases). Germline lookup yields CDR1 SGHRS and CDR2 YFSETQ. The CDR3 has 15 residues. V lost 1 base and J 2 bases, leaving 12 bases between the germline ends. The DNA for the CDR3 is TGCGCCAGCAGCTTGACAGGAACCAAGAACTATGGCTACACCTTC. This sequence encodes CASSLTGTKNYGYTF.

This clonotype was seen only once. The rearrangement links TRBV11-1 to TRBJ2-1, with 7 positions matching TRBD1. Per germline, CDR1 SGHAT and CDR2 FQDESV (reference sequence). This CDR3 is built from 18 residues. Trimming took 4 bases from V and 1 from J; bases not matched to a gene: 13. The CDR3 sequence: CASSSQRQGVWSYNEQFF. The CDR3 DNA reads TGTGCCAGCAGCTCACAAAGACAGGGCGTTTGGTCCTACAATGAGCAGTTCTTC. The full variable domain, completed using reference TRBV11-1 and TRBJ2-1, is EAEVAQSPRYKITEKSQAVAFWCDPISGHATLYWYRQILGQGPELLVQFQDESVVDDSQLPKDRFSAERLKGVDSTLKIQPAELGDSAMYLCASSSQRQGVWSYNEQFFGPGTRLTVL.

The chain is built from TRBV29-1 and TRBJ1-2; 8 nucleotides align to TRBD1. The CDR3 is made up of 14 amino acids. Germline-derived CDR1 and CDR2 are SQVTM and ANQGSEA. The junction had 6 bases not matched to a gene; V was cut back by 2 bases and J by 4 bases. CDR3 coding DNA: TGCAGCGTTGAACGGTCGACAGGGGTCTATGGCTACACCTTC. Translation gives CSVERSTGVYGYTF.